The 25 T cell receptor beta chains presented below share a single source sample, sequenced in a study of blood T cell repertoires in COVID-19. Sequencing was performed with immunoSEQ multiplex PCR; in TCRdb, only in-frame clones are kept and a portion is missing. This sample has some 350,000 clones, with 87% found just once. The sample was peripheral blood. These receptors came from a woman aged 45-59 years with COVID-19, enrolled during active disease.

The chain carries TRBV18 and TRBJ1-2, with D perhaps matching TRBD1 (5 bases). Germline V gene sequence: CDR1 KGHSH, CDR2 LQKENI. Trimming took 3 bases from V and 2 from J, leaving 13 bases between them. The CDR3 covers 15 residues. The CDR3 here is CASSPNGGVNYGYTF. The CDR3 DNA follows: TGTGCCAGCTCACCGAACGGGGGGGTGAACTATGGCTACACCTTC.

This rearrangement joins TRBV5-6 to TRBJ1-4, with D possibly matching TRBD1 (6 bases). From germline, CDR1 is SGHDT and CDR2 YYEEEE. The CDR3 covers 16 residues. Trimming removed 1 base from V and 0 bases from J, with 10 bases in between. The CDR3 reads CASSLRGATTNEKLFF. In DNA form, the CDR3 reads TGTGCCAGCAGCTTGCGGGGGGCAACAACTAATGAAAAACTGTTTTTT. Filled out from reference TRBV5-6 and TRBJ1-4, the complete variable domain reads DAGVTQSPTHLIKTRGQQVTLRCSPKSGHDTVSWYQQALGQGPQFIFQYYEEEERQRGNFPDRFSGHQFPNYSSELNVNALLLGDSALYLCASSLRGATTNEKLFFGSGTQLSVL.

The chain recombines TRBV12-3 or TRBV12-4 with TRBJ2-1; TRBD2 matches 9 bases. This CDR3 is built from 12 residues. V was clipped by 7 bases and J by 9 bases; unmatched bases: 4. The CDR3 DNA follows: TGTGCCAGCAAAAGAGCGGGAGGTGAGCAGTTCTTC. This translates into CASKRAGGEQFF.

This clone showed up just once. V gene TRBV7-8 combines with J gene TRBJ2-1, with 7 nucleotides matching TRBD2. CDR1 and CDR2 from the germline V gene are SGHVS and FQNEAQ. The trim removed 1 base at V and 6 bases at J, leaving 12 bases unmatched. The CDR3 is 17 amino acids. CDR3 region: CASSLGGGTVILNEQFF. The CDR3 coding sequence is TGTGCCAGCAGCTTAGGGGGAGGGACTGTTATACTCAATGAGCAGTTCTTC.

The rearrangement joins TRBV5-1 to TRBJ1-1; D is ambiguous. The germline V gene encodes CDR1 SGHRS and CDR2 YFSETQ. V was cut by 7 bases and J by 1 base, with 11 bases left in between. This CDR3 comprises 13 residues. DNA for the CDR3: TGCGCCAGCCGGGAACCGAAGAACACTGAAGCTTTCTTT. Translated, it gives CASREPKNTEAFF.

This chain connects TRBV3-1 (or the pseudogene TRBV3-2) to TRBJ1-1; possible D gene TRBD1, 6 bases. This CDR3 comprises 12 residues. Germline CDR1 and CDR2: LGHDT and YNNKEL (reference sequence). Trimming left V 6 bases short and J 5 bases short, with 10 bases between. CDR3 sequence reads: CASRSTGTEAFF. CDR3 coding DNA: TGTGCCAGCAGAAGTACAGGGACTGAAGCTTTCTTT.

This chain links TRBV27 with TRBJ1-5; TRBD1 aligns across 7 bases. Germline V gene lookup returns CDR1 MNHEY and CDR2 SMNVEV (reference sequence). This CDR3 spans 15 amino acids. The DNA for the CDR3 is TGTGCAGTGGGACAGCCCCTAATGATCAATCAGCCCCAGCATTTT. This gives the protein CAVGQPLMINQPQHF.

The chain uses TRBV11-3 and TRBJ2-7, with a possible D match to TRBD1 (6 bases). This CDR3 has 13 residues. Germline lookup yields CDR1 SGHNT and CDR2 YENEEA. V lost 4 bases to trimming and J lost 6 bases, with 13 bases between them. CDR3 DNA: TGTGCCAGCAGCTGGGGTGAAGGGGGCGAGCAGTACTTC. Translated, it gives CASSWGEGGEQYF.

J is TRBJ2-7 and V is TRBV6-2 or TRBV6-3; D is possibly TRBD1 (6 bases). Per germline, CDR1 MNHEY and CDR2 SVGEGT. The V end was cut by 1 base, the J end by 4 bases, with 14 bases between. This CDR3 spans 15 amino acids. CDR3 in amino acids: CASSYFTQGNYEQYF. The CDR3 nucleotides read TGTGCCAGCAGTTACTTCACGCAGGGGAATTACGAGCAGTACTTC.

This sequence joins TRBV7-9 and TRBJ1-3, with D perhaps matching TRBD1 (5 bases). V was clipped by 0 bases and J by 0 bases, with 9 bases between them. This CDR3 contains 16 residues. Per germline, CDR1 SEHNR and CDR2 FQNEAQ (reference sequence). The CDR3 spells CASSLAAGVSGNTIYF. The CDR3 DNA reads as TGTGCCAGCAGCTTAGCGGCGGGGGTCTCTGGAAACACCATATATTTT.

CDR3 region: CAMRDKMNTEAFF. The DNA for the CDR3 is TGTGCCATGAGGGACAAGATGAACACTGAAGCTTTCTTT. The rearrangement joins TRBV10-3 to TRBJ1-1, with a tentative D call TRBD1 (6 bases). Per germline, CDR1 ENHRY and CDR2 SYGVKD. The CDR3 is 13 residues long. With 9 bases removed from V and 0 bases from J, the gap between germline ends came to 11 bases.

As DNA, the CDR3 is TGTGCCAGCAGTTACTCCGACCGGGGGGGCTATGAGCAGTTCTTC. This sequence encodes CASSYSDRGGYEQFF. The chain carries TRBV6-5 and TRBJ2-1; 8 positions match TRBD2. This CDR3 contains 15 residues. Germline V gene sequence: CDR1 MNHEY, CDR2 SVGAGI. With 0 bases clipped from V and 8 bases from J, the junction kept 6 bases outside the gene matches.

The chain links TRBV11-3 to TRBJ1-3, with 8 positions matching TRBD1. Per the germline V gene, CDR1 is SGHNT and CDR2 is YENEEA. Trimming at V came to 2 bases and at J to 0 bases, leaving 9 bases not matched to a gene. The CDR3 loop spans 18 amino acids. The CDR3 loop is CASSLPRQGSGSGNTIYF. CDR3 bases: TGTGCCAGCAGCTTACCAAGACAGGGGTCCGGCTCTGGAAACACCATATATTTT. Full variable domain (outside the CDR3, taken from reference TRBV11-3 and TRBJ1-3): EAGVVQSPRYKIIEKKQPVAFWCNPISGHNTLYWYLQNLGQGPELLIRYENEEAVDDSQLPKDRFSAERLKGVDSTLKIQPAELGDSAVYLCASSLPRQGSGSGNTIYFGEGSWLTVV.

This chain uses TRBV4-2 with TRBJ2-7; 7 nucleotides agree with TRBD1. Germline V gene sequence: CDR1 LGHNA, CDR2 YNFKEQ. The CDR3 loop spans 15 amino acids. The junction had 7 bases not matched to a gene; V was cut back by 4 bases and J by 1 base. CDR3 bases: TGTGCCAGCAGCCTAACCCGGGGACAGTCCTACGAGCAGTACTTC. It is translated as CASSLTRGQSYEQYF.

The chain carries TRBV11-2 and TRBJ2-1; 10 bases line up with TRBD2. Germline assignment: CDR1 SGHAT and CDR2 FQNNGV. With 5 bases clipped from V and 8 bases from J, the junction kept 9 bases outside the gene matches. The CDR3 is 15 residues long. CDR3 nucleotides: TGTGCCAGCAGCCGGGCACTAGCGGGAATTCATGAGCAGTTCTTC. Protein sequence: CASSRALAGIHEQFF.

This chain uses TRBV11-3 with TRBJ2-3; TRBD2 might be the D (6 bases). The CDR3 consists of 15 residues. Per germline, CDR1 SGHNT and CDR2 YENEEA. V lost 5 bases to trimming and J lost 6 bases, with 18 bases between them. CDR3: CASSPGTPGLDTQYF. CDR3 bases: TGTGCCAGCAGCCCCGGGACTCCTGGTTTGGATACGCAGTATTTT.

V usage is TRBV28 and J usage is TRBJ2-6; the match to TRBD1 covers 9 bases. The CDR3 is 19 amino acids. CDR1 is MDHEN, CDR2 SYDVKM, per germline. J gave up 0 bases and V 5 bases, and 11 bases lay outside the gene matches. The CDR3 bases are TGTGCCAGCAGTCCCACCAGACAGGGGGGAAGCTCTGGGGCCAACGTCCTGACTTTC. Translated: CASSPTRQGGSSGANVLTF.

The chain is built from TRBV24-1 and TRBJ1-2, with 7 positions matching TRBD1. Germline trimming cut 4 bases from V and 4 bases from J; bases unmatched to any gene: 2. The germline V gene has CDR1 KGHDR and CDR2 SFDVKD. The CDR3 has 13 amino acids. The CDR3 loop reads CATSDRQGYGYTF. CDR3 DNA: TGTGCCACCAGTGACCGACAGGGCTATGGCTACACCTTC.

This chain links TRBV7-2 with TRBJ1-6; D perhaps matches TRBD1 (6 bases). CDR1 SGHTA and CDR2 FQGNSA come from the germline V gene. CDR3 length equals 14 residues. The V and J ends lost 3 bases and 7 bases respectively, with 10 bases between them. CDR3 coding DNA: TGTGCCAGCAGCTTCAAGGGGGGGAATTCACCCCTCCACTTT. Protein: CASSFKGGNSPLHF.

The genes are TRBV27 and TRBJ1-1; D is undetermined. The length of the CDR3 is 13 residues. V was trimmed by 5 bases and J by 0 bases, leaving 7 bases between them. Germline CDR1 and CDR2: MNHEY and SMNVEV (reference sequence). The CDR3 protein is CASSPNMNTEAFF. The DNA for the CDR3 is TGTGCCAGCAGTCCTAATATGAACACTGAAGCTTTCTTT.

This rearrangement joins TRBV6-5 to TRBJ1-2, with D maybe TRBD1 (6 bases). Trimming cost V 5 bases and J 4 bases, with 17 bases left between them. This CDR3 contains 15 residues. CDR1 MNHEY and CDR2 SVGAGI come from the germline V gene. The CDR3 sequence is CASSLGQGTSYGYTF. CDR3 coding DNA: TGTGCCAGCAGTCTTGGTCAGGGGACAAGCTATGGCTACACCTTC.

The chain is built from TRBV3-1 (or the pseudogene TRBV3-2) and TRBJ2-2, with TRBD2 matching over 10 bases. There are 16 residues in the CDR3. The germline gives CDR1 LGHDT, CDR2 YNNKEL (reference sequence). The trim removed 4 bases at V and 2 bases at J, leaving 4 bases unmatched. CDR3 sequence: CASSPWTSGNTGELFF. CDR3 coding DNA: TGTGCCAGCAGCCCGTGGACTAGCGGTAACACCGGGGAGCTGTTTTTT.

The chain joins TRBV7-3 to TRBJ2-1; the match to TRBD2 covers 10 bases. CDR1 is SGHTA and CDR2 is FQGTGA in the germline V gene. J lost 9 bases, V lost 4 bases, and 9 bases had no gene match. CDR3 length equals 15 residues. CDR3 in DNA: TGTGCCAGCAGCTCCCATATTCTAGCGGGAGCTGAGCAGTTCTTC. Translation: CASSSHILAGAEQFF.

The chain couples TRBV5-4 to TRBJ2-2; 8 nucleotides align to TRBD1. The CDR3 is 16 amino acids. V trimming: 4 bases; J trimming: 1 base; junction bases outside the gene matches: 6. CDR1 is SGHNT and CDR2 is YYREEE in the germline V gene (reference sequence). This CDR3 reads CASSTRTGRNTGELFF. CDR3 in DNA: TGTGCCAGCAGCACACGGACAGGGCGGAACACCGGGGAGCTGTTTTTT.

CDR3 protein: CASVHGRTEAFF. For the CDR3, the DNA is TGTGCCAGCGTTCATGGGAGGACTGAAGCTTTCTTT. The chain joins TRBV12-3 or TRBV12-4 to TRBJ1-1, with D unresolved. This CDR3 is built from 12 residues. V was pared by 8 bases and J by 5 bases, with 12 bases between.